These 27 T cell receptor beta chains originate from one sample sequenced in a study of cytomegalovirus exposure and HLA in healthy donors. Researchers ran the PCR with 60 Vbeta and 13 Jbeta primers. Produced via immunoSEQ multiplex PCR; TCRdb's table is partial and in-frame only. This table holds 150,000 or so clones, about 76% found once. Source material: PBMCs. The source of these receptors is a man in his thirties or forties in good health and CMV-seropositive.

In its sample, this clone was seen a few times. J is TRBJ1-2 and V is TRBV5-5; a possible D gene is TRBD1 (6 bases). The V gene lost 7 bases and the J gene lost 4 bases, with 14 bases spanning the gap. The germline V gene encodes CDR1 SGHKS and CDR2 YYEKEE (reference sequence). CDR3 length equals 13 residues. The CDR3 sequence: CASGGQTGYGYTF. As DNA, the CDR3 is TGTGCCAGCGGGGGACAAACCGGCTATGGCTACACCTTC.

The chain joins TRBV29-1 to TRBJ2-3; 7 nucleotides line up with TRBD1. Looked up from germline, CDR1 is SQVTM and CDR2 is ANQGSEA. J lost 6 bases, V lost 3 bases, and 12 bases had no gene match. The CDR3 is 15 residues long. The CDR3 DNA is TGCAGCGTTGACGTCCGACAGGGTCAGCGGGATACGCAGTATTTT. Its protein is CSVDVRQGQRDTQYF.

This sequence joins TRBV6-6 and TRBJ2-1; 9 bases map to TRBD2. Per germline, CDR1 MNHNY and CDR2 SVGAGI (reference sequence). CDR3 length: 15 amino acids. V trimming: 8 bases; J trimming: 2 bases; junction bases outside the gene matches: 7. The CDR3 coding sequence is TGTGCCAGCGGGACTAGCTCCGGCCCCTACAATGAGCAGTTCTTC. Residues: CASGTSSGPYNEQFF.

The chain combines TRBV18 with TRBJ1-5; 9 bases agree with TRBD1. There are 15 residues in the CDR3. J lost 6 bases, V lost 3 bases, and 6 bases had no gene match. Germline-derived CDR1 and CDR2 are KGHSH and LQKENI. CDR3 nucleotide sequence: TGTGCCAGCTCACCGACAGGGGGGTCAGGTCAGCCCCAGCATTTT. Protein sequence: CASSPTGGSGQPQHF.

The chain's CDR3 is CASSGGRRTDTQYF. CDR3 nucleotides: TGCGCCAGCAGCGGGGGCCGACGCACAGATACGCAGTATTTT. This rearrangement joins TRBV5-1 to TRBJ2-3, with D possibly being TRBD1 (6 bases). This CDR3 comprises 14 residues. V lost 4 bases to trimming and J lost 1 base, with 10 bases between them. CDR1 SGHRS and CDR2 YFSETQ come from the germline V gene.

This sequence joins TRBV7-7 and TRBJ2-3; D unclear. This CDR3 contains 16 residues. Germline V gene lookup returns CDR1 SSHAT and CDR2 FNYEAQ (reference sequence). The V end was cut by 5 bases, the J end by 1 base, with 16 bases between. The CDR3 here is CASSPWVDRGTDTQYF. In DNA, the CDR3 is TGTGCCAGCAGCCCCTGGGTCGACCGGGGCACAGATACGCAGTATTTT.

This clone was found once. The V call is TRBV18, the J call TRBJ2-2; tentatively, D is TRBD1 (6 bases). Trimming left V 3 bases short and J 2 bases short, with 10 bases between. Germline V CDR1 and CDR2: KGHSH, LQKENI. This CDR3 spans 15 amino acids. For the CDR3, the DNA is TGTGCCAGCTCACCTCGACAGGTTAACACCGGGGAGCTGTTTTTT. This gives the protein CASSPRQVNTGELFF.

The V and J genes are TRBV28 and TRBJ1-2; 8 nucleotides line up with TRBD1. CDR1 and CDR2 from the germline V gene are MDHEN and SYDVKM. The CDR3 is 14 residues long. With V trimmed by 4 bases and J by 3 bases, 4 bases remained unmatched. The CDR3 here is CASSWGQEHYGYTF. Written as DNA, the CDR3 is TGTGCCAGCAGTTGGGGACAGGAACACTATGGCTACACCTTC.

Here the CDR3 reads CASSKLPREAFF. CDR3 DNA sequence: TGTGCCAGCAGCAAGCTGCCGCGTGAAGCTTTCTTT. V usage is TRBV7-9 and J usage is TRBJ1-1; no clear D gene. Germline values: CDR1 SEHNR, CDR2 FQNEAQ (reference sequence). The CDR3 consists of 12 residues. V dropped 5 bases and J dropped 7 bases, with 11 bases sitting between them.

The rearrangement joins TRBV9 to TRBJ2-7; D is perhaps TRBD2 (6 bases). Trimming removed 4 bases from V and 3 bases from J, with 17 bases in between. The V gene's germline CDR1 is SGDLS and CDR2 YYNGEE. The CDR3 is 15 residues long. DNA for the CDR3: TGTGCCAGCAGCCCCGGGCTAGCGACAGTCTACGAGCAGTACTTC. Its protein product is CASSPGLATVYEQYF.

The genes are TRBV7-9 and TRBJ2-1, with TRBD2 matching 9 bases. Germline V gene lookup returns CDR1 SEHNR and CDR2 FQNEAQ (reference sequence). CDR3 length: 14 residues. J gave up 9 bases and V 2 bases, and 5 bases lay outside the gene matches. The CDR3 bases are TGTGCCAGCAGCTTAAGTGCGGGGGGGGGTGAGCAGTTCTTC. Amino acids: CASSLSAGGGEQFF.

This chain joins TRBV2 and TRBJ2-1, with TRBD1 identical over 7 bases. CDR3 length: 14 residues. After removal of 4 bases from V and 6 bases from J, the junction contained 6 bases not matched to a gene. CDR1 is SNHLY and CDR2 is FYNNEI in the germline V gene. CDR3 amino acids: CASSVFGTANEQFF. CDR3 in DNA: TGTGCCAGCAGTGTGTTTGGGACAGCCAATGAGCAGTTCTTC.

V usage is TRBV28 and J usage is TRBJ2-7; 7 bases are shared with TRBD1. After removal of 8 bases from V and 2 bases from J, the junction contained 15 bases not matched to a gene. Germline lookup yields CDR1 MDHEN and CDR2 SYDVKM. CDR3 length: 16 residues. This CDR3 is CASVPGQHSFTYEQYF. CDR3 nucleotide sequence: TGTGCCAGCGTCCCGGGACAGCACTCATTTACCTACGAGCAGTACTTC.

The chain carries TRBV5-6 and TRBJ2-5, with D unresolved. This CDR3 has 14 residues. Germline V gives CDR1 SGHDT, CDR2 YYEEEE. With 0 bases removed from V and 3 bases from J, the gap between germline ends came to 9 bases. CDR3 sequence (DNA): TGTGCCAGCAGCTTGGATAGTGGAGAAGAGACCCAGTACTTC. This translates into CASSLDSGEETQYF.

The rearrangement joins TRBV7-9 to TRBJ2-5, with D unclear. The DNA end is more similar to TRBJ2-7, so the J call may be wrong. The CDR3 runs to 11 residues. The V gene's germline CDR1 is SEHNR and CDR2 FQNEAQ (reference sequence). In DNA, the CDR3 is TGTGCCAGCAGCTTGAGTTACGAGCAGTACTTC. It codes for CASSLSYEQYF.

This clone was counted only a few times. In the same sample, other DNA sequences code for this CDR3. The chain recombines TRBV4-2 with TRBJ2-7, with 10 nucleotides matching TRBD1. The V segment lost 0 bases and the J segment 4 bases; nucleotides outside the gene matches: 6. The CDR3 covers 16 residues. CDR1 is LGHNA and CDR2 is YNFKEQ in the germline V gene. The CDR3 region is CASSQEETGGLYEQYF. The CDR3 DNA reads as TGTGCCAGCAGCCAAGAGGAGACAGGGGGCTTGTACGAGCAGTACTTC.

This chain joins TRBV29-1 and TRBJ1-5; the match to TRBD1 covers 11 bases. V was clipped by 6 bases and J by 7 bases; unmatched bases: 8. The CDR3 has 14 amino acids. Germline CDR1 and CDR2: SQVTM and ANQGSEA. CDR3: CSVQLGQGGQPQHF. The CDR3 DNA sequence: TGCAGCGTCCAATTGGGACAGGGGGGCCAGCCCCAGCATTTT. Full variable domain (remainder filled in from reference TRBV29-1 and TRBJ1-5): SAVISQKPSRDICQRGTSLTIQCQVDSQVTMMFWYRQQPGQSLTLIATANQGSEATYESGFVIDKFPISRPNLTFSTLTVSNMSPEDSSIYLCSVQLGQGGQPQHFGDGTRLSIL.

The V gene is TRBV5-6, the J gene TRBJ1-1, with D possibly matching TRBD1 (5 bases). The CDR3 covers 13 residues. Germline V CDR1 and CDR2: SGHDT, YYEEEE. V was pared by 5 bases and J by 3 bases, with 11 bases between. The CDR3: CASSKGLYTEAFF. The DNA for the CDR3 is TGTGCCAGCAGTAAGGGACTGTACACTGAAGCTTTCTTT.

The chain is built from TRBV6-5 and TRBJ1-2; D ambiguous. Germline V CDR1 and CDR2: MNHEY, SVGAGI. The V gene lost 5 bases and the J gene lost 4 bases, with 11 bases spanning the gap. The CDR3 contains 13 residues. Here the CDR3 reads CASSHREGYGYTF. CDR3 nucleotide sequence: TGTGCCAGCAGTCACCGGGAGGGCTATGGCTACACCTTC.

This clone showed up just a few times. The genes are TRBV4-3 and TRBJ1-4; D unclear. V was clipped by 1 base and J by 5 bases, with 5 bases between them. CDR1 LGHNA and CDR2 YSLEER come from the germline V gene. CDR3 length equals 13 residues. CDR3 sequence reads: CASSQALNEKLFF. Here the CDR3 DNA reads TGCGCCAGCAGCCAAGCCTTAAATGAAAAACTGTTTTTT.

The chain recombines TRBV30 with TRBJ1-5, with D tentatively TRBD1 (5 bases). The V gene's germline CDR1 is GTSNPN and CDR2 SVGIG (reference sequence). The CDR3 extends over 18 amino acids. V dropped 4 bases and J dropped 0 bases, with 22 bases sitting between them. CDR3 residues: CAWTPEGMLLYSNQPQHF. The CDR3 DNA reads TGTGCCTGGACCCCGGAGGGGATGTTATTATATAGCAATCAGCCCCAGCATTTT.

The chain links TRBV2 to TRBJ2-7, with 8 positions matching TRBD1. Germline V gene sequence: CDR1 SNHLY, CDR2 FYNNEI. The CDR3 is 17 residues long. The V segment lost 2 bases and the J segment 6 bases; nucleotides outside the gene matches: 15. The CDR3 bases are TGTGCCAGCAGTGAAAGGAAACAGGGGGGATACCAGGGCGAGCAGTACTTC. This encodes CASSERKQGGYQGEQYF. Full variable domain (outside the CDR3, taken from reference TRBV2 and TRBJ2-7): EPEVTQTPSHQVTQMGQEVILRCVPISNHLYFYWYRQILGQKVEFLVSFYNNEISEKSEIFDDQFSVERPDGSNFTLKIRSTKLEDSAMYFCASSERKQGGYQGEQYFGPGTRLTVT.

The chain is built from TRBV5-1 and TRBJ1-1, with TRBD1 identical over 8 bases. CDR3 length: 15 amino acids. Trimming removed 4 bases from V and 0 bases from J; junction bases left unmatched: 5. The V gene's germline CDR1 is SGHRS and CDR2 YFSETQ. The CDR3 DNA reads as TGCGCCAGCAGCCAGGGGGCCACCATGAACACTGAAGCTTTCTTT. Protein: CASSQGATMNTEAFF.

The chain recombines TRBV29-1 with TRBJ1-1, with D maybe TRBD1 (5 bases). Germline V lookup: CDR1 SQVTM, CDR2 ANQGSEA. Trimming removed 7 bases at V and 4 bases at J, with 10 bases between. This CDR3 region has 11 residues. The CDR3, as DNA: TGCAGCGCCGTGACAGCCACTGAAGCTTTCTTT. Its protein product is CSAVTATEAFF.

The V gene is TRBV27, the J gene TRBJ2-5; D is uncertain. Trimming shortened V by 5 bases and J by 5 bases, and 15 bases separated the two germline ends. This CDR3 spans 14 amino acids. Per the germline V gene, CDR1 is MNHEY and CDR2 is SMNVEV (reference sequence). This CDR3 reads CASSTAELGETQYF. In nucleotides, the CDR3 is TGTGCCAGCAGTACCGCCGAGCTCGGGGAGACCCAGTACTTC.

The chain joins TRBV29-1 to TRBJ1-1; D call uncertain. The V end lost 6 bases, the J end lost 1 base, and 6 bases lay between the germline ends. This CDR3 is 11 amino acids long. Germline values: CDR1 SQVTM, CDR2 ANQGSEA. The CDR3 loop is CSVIWNTEAFF. The CDR3 nucleotides are TGCAGCGTCATTTGGAACACTGAAGCTTTCTTT.

This clone appeared a single time. The rearrangement joins TRBV19 to TRBJ1-2; D might be TRBD1 (6 bases). The V and J ends lost 1 base and 4 bases respectively, with 13 bases between them. The CDR3 length is 15 residues. Germline V lookup: CDR1 LNHDA, CDR2 SQIVND (reference sequence). CDR3 sequence: CASSIGPQGPYGYTF. The CDR3 bases are TGTGCCAGTAGTATAGGCCCACAGGGTCCCTATGGCTACACCTTC.